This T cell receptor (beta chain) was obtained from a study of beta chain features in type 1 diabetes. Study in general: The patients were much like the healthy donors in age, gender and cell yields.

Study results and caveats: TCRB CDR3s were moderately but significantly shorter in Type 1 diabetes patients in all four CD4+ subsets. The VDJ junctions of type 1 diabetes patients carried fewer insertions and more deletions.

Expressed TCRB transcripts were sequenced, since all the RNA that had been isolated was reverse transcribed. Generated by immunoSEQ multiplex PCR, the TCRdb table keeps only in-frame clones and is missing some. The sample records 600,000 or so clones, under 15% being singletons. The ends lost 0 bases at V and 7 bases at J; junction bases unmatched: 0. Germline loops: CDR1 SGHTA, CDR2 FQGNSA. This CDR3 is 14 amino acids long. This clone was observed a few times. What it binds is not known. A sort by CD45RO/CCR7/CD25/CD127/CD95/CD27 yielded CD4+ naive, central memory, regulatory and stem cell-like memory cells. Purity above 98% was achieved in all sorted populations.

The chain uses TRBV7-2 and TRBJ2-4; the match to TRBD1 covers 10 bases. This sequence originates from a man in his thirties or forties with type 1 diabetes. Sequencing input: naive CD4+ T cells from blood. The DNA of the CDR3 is TGTGCCAGCAGCTTAGCGGACAGGGGGAACATTCAGTACTTC. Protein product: CASSLADRGNIQYF.